This T cell receptor (beta chain) was sequenced in a study of T cells in Graves' hyperthyroidism and ophthalmopathy. Disease duration under 2 months; hyperthyroidism patients were aged 18 to 65. Clinicians diagnosed patients from clinical symptoms, serum thyroxine and TRAb, thyroid ultrasound and orbital computed tomography. Around 9.8 ml fresh peripheral blood yielded the PBMCs. V dropped 6 bases and J dropped 7 bases, with 15 bases sitting between them. The CDR3 sequence is 13 residues long. Germline CDR1 and CDR2: SEHNR and FQNEAQ (reference sequence). This clonotype was counted at least ten times. The antigen remains undetermined. Study results and limitations: Blood also showed most of the thyroid clonotypes that were expanded above 0.001.

The CDR3 regions of TCR beta were amplified from RNA transcripts. The HTBI primer set drove a first-round RT-PCR of the TCR CDR3. TCRdb reanalysed the multiplex PCR reads using MiXCR and keeps one entry per CDR3 protein. The top ten hold around 30% of the sample, which has hundreds of thousands of distinct CDR3 sequences, under 45% seen once. This chain uses TRBV7-9 with TRBJ1-2, with unresolved D. The material sequenced was blood. The sequence derives from a woman between 40 and 55 years old with Graves' hyperthyroidism. This chain's CDR3 is CASSTGHFFGYTF. The CDR3 region has the DNA TGTGCCAGCAGTACGGGTCACTTTTTTGGCTACACCTTC.